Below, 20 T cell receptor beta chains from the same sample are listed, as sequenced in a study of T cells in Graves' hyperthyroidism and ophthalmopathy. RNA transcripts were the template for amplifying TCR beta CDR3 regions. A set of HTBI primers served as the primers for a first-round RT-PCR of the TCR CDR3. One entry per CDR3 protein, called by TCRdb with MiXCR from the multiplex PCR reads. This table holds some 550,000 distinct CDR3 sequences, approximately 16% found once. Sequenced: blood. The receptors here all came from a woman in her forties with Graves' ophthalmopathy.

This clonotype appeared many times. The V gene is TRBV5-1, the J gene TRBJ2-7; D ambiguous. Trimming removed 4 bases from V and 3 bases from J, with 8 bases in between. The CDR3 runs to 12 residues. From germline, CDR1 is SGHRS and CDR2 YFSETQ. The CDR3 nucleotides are TGCGCCAGCAGCGCGACCGTCTACGAGCAGTACTTC. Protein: CASSATVYEQYF.

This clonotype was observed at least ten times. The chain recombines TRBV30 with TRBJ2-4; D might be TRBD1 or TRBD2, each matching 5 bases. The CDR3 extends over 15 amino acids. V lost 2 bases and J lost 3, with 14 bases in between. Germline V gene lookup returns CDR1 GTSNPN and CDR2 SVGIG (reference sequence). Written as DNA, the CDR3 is TGTGCCTGGAGTACCGACCATGGGGGCAAAAACATTCAGTACTTC. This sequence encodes CAWSTDHGGKNIQYF.

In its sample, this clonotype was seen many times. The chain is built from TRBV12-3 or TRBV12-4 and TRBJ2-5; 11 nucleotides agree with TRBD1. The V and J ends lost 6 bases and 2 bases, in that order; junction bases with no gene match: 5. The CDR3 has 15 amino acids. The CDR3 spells CASSKGDRGQETQYF. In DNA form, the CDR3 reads TGTGCCAGCAGCAAGGGGGACAGGGGGCAAGAGACCCAGTACTTC.

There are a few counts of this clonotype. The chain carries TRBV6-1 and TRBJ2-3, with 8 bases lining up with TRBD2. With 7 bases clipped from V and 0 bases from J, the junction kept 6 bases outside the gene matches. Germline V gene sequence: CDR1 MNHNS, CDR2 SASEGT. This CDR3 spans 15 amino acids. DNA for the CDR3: TGTGCCAGCATCCTACTAGCGGAAAGCACAGATACGCAGTATTTT. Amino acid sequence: CASILLAESTDTQYF.

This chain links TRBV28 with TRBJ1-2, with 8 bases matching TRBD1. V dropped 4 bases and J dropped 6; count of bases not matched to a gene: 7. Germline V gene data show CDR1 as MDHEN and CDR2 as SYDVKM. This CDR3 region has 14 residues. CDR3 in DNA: TGTGCCAGCAGTTCATGGACAGGGAGGGATGGCTACACCTTC. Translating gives CASSSWTGRDGYTF.

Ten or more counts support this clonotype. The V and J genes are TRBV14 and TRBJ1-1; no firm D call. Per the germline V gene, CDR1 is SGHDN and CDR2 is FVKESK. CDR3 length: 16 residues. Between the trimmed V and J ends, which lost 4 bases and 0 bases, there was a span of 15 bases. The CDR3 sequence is CASSPRWVRVNTEAFF. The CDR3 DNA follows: TGTGCCAGCAGCCCGAGGTGGGTCCGGGTGAACACTGAAGCTTTCTTT.

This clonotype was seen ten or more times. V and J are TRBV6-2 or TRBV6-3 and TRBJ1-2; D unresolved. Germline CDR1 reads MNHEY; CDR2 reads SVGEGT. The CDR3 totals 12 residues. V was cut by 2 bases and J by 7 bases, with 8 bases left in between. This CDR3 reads CASSYRLSGYTF. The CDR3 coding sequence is TGTGCCAGCAGTTACCGTTTGAGTGGCTACACCTTC.

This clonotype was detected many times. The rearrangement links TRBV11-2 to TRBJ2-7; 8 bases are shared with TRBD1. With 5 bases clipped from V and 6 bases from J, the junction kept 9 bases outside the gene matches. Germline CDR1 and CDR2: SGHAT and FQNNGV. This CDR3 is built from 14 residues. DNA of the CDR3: TGTGCCAGCAGCCTACAGACAGGGGACACCGAGCAGTACTTC. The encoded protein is CASSLQTGDTEQYF.

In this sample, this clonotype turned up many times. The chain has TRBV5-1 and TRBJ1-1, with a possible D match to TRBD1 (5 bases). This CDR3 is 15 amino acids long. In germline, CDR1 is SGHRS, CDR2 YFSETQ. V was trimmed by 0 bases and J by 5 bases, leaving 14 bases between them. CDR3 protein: CASSLVAGTRTEAFF. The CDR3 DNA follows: TGCGCCAGCAGCTTGGTGGCCGGGACGAGGACTGAAGCTTTCTTT. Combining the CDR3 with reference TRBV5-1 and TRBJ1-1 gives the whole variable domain KAGVTQTPRYLIKTRGQQVTLSCSPISGHRSVSWYQQTPGQGLQFLFEYFSETQRNKGNFPGRFSGRQFSNSRSEMNVSTLELGDSALYLCASSLVAGTRTEAFFGQGTRLTVV.

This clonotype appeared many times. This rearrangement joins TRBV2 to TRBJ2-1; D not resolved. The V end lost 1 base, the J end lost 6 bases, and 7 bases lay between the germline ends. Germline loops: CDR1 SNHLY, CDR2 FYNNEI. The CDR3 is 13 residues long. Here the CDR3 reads CASSEGNGNEQFF. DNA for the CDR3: TGTGCCAGCAGTGAAGGAAACGGCAATGAGCAGTTCTTC.

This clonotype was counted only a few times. CDR3 nucleotide sequence: TGTGCCTGGAGTCCGGGGGGCCATGGCTACACCTTC. Residues: CAWSPGGHGYTF. V gene TRBV30 combines with J gene TRBJ1-2; a weak D match, TRBD1 (6 bases). The germline V gene encodes CDR1 GTSNPN and CDR2 SVGIG (reference sequence). V was trimmed by 2 bases and J by 6 bases, leaving 10 bases between them. The CDR3 contains 12 residues.

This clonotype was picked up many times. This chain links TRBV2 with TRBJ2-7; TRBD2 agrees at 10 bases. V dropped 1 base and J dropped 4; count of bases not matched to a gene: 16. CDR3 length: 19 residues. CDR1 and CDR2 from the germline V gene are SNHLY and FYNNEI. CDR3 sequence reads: CASSEEARLLPSGGYEQYF. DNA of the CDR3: TGTGCCAGCAGTGAAGAGGCTAGGCTGCTGCCTAGCGGGGGATACGAGCAGTACTTC. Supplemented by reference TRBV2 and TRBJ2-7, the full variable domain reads EPEVTQTPSHQVTQMGQEVILRCVPISNHLYFYWYRQILGQKVEFLVSFYNNEISEKSEIFDDQFSVERPDGSNFTLKIRSTKLEDSAMYFCASSEEARLLPSGGYEQYFGPGTRLTVT.

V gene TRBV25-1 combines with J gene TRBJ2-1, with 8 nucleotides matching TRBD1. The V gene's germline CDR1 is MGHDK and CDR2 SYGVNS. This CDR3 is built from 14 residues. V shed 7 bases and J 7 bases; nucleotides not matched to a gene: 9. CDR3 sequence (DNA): TGTGCCAGCACCGGACAGGGTCTGGTGAATGAGCAGTTCTTC. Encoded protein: CASTGQGLVNEQFF.

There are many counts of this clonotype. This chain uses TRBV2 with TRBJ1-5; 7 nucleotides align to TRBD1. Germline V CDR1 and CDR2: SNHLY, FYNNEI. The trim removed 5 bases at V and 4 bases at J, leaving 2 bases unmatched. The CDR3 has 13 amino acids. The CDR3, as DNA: TGTGCCAGCAGTTGGGGACAGAATCAGCCCCAGCATTTT. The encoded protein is CASSWGQNQPQHF.

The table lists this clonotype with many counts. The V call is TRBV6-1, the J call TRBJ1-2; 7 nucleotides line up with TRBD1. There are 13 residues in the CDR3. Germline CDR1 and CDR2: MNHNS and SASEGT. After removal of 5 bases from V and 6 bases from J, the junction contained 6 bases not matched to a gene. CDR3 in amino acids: CASSTDRVNGYTF. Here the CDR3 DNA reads TGTGCCAGCAGTACCGACAGGGTTAATGGCTACACCTTC.

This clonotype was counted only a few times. CDR3 region: CASSLTAGEQFF. The CDR3, as DNA: TGCGCCAGCAGCTTAACCGCGGGTGAGCAGTTCTTC. The chain joins TRBV5-1 to TRBJ2-1, with D maybe TRBD2 (5 bases). V lost 2 bases to trimming and J lost 9 bases, with 9 bases between them. CDR1 is SGHRS and CDR2 is YFSETQ in the germline V gene. The CDR3 runs 12 residues.

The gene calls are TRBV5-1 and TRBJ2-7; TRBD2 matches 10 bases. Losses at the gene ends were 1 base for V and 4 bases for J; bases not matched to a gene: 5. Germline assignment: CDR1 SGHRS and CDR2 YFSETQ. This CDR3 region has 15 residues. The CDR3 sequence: CASSLRASGRYEQYF. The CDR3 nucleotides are TGCGCCAGCAGCTTGAGGGCTAGCGGGAGATACGAGCAGTACTTC.

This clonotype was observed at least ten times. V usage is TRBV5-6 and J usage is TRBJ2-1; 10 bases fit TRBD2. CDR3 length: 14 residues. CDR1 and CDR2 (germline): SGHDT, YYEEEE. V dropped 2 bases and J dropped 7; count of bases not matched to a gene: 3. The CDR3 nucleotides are TGTGCCAGCAGCTTCACTAGCGGGGTGAATGAGCAGTTCTTC. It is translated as CASSFTSGVNEQFF. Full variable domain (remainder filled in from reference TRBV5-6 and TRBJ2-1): DAGVTQSPTHLIKTRGQQVTLRCSPKSGHDTVSWYQQALGQGPQFIFQYYEEEERQRGNFPDRFSGHQFPNYSSELNVNALLLGDSALYLCASSFTSGVNEQFFGPGTRLTVL.

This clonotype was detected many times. CDR3 sequence reads: CAISWGSTGTDTQYF. The DNA for the CDR3 is TGTGCCATCAGCTGGGGCAGTACGGGCACAGATACGCAGTATTTT. This sequence joins TRBV10-3 and TRBJ2-3; possible D gene TRBD1, 5 bases. The CDR3 loop spans 15 amino acids. CDR1 is ENHRY and CDR2 is SYGVKD in the germline V gene. V gave up 6 bases and J gave up 1 base, with 14 bases separating them.

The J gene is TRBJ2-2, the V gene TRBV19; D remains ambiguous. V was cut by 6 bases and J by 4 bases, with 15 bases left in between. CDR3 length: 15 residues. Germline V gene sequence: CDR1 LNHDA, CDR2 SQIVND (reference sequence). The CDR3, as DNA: TGTGCCAGTAGGTTGGACGGGCGAGGCACCGGGGAGCTGTTTTTT. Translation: CASRLDGRGTGELFF.